This T cell receptor (beta chain) is drawn from a study of response to subunit inactivated influenza vaccine. General study findings and limits: The authors proposed limited new T cell recruitment per seasonal influenza vaccination.

Details on this clonotype: Its specificity is not known.

CDR1 is SEHNR and CDR2 is FQNEAQ in the germline V gene (reference sequence). The CDR3 extends over 15 amino acids. V dropped 4 bases and J dropped 5 bases, with 15 bases sitting between them. TCRdb ran MiXCR on the RT-PCR reads and lists one entry per CDR3 protein. The profile shows hundreds of thousands of distinct CDR3 sequences, around 15% of them singletons. Sequences were derived from PBMCs from blood, sampled less than 15 days before vaccination. The chain combines TRBV7-9 with TRBJ2-1, with D perhaps assigned TRBD1 or TRBD2 (5 bases each). This TCR came from a man aged 45-60 years who received an inactivated influenza vaccine. The CDR3 DNA sequence: TGTGCCAGCAGCTCACGCCTAATGGGGGACAATGAGCAGTTCTTC. It translates to CASSSRLMGDNEQFF.